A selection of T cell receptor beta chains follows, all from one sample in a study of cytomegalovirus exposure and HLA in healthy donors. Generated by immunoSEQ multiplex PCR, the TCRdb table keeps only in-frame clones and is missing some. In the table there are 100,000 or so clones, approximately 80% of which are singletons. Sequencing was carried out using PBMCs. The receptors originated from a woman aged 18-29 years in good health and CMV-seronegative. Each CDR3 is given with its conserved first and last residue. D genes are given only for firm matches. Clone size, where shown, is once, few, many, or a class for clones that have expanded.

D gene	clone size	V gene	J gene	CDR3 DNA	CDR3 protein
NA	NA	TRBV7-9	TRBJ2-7	TGTTCCAGCAGCTGGGGAGATGAGCAGTACTTC	CSSSWGDEQYF
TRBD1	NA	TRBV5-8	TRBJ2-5	TGTGCCAGCAGCCGCGGACAGGGGGGAAAAGAGACCCAGTACTTC	CASSRGQGGKETQYF
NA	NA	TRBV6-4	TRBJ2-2	TGTGCCAGCAGTGACTCCCGGGGGGCCACCGGGGAGCTGTTTTTT	CASSDSRGATGELFF
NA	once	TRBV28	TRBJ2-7	TGTGCCAGCAGTTTATCGGGTTACTACGAGCAGTACTTC	CASSLSGYYEQYF
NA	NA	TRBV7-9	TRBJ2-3	TGTGCCAGCAGCTTAGAGGGCGGGATGGTGGCAGATACGCAGTATTTT	CASSLEGGMVADTQYF
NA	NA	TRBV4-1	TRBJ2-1	TGCGCCAGCAGCCAAGCTTTCGGGAGAAGGAAGAATGAGCAGTTCTTC	CASSQAFGRRKNEQFF
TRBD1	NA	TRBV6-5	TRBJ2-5	TGTGCCAGCAGTGAGGGACAGGGGTGGGAGACCCAGTACTTC	CASSEGQGWETQYF
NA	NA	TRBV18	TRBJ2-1	TGTGCCAGCTCACCATTGAAGGAGTATGAGCAGTTCTTC	CASSPLKEYEQFF
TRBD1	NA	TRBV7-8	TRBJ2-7	TGTGCCAGCAGCTTGACAGGGGAAACCTACGAGCAGTACTTC	CASSLTGETYEQYF
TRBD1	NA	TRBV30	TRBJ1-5	TGTGCCTGGAGGGCCAGGGGGGACCAGCCCCAGCATTTT	CAWRARGDQPQHF
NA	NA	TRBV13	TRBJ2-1	TGTGCCAGCAGTTCCCAGGGCCATGAGCAGTTCTTC	CASSSQGHEQFF
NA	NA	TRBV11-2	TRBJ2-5	TGTGCCAGCAGCTTATGGAGATCGCAGTACTTC	CASSLWRSQYF
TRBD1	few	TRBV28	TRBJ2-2	TGTGCCAGCAGACCACAGGGGGCCCACTACACCGGGGAGCTGTTTTTT	CASRPQGAHYTGELFF
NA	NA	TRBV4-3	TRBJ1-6	TGCGCCAGCAGCCAAGATGTGGGGGGTAGGACCTATAATTCACCCCTCCACTTT	CASSQDVGGRTYNSPLHF
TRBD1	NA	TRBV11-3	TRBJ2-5	TGTGCCAGCAGCTTAGTCGTGGACAGGGTCGCAGGGCCTAAAGAGACCCAGTACTTC	CASSLVVDRVAGPKETQYF
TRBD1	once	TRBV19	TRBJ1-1	TGTGCCAGTAGTATAATGCGGCGGGACAGGGGGTCTTTCTTT	CASSIMRRDRGSFF
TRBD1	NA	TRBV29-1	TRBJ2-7	TGCAGCGTTGAAGACAGGGGGTCCCCCTACGAGCAGTACTTC	CSVEDRGSPYEQYF
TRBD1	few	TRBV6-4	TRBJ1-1	TGTGCCAGCCGACAGGGGGAGAACACTGAAGCTTTCTTT	CASRQGENTEAFF
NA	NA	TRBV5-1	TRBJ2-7	TGCGCCAGCAGCCGCAATCAGGGAAGCTCCTACGAGCAGTACTTC	CASSRNQGSSYEQYF
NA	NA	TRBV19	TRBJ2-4	TGTGCCAGTAGTATAGTAGTTTTGGTGGACATTCAGTACTTC	CASSIVVLVDIQYF
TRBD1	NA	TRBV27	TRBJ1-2	TGTGCCAGCAGTTCCTCCAGGGACAGGGGCGGCTACACCTTC	CASSSSRDRGGYTF
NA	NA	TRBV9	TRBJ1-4	TGTGCCAGCAGCGTAGGGGGCCTGGGTGAAAAACTGTTTTTT	CASSVGGLGEKLFF
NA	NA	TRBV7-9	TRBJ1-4	TGTTCCAGCAGCTTAGTGGCAGGCACTAATGAAAAACTGTTTTTT	CSSSLVAGTNEKLFF
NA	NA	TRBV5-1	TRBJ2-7	TGCGCCAGCAGCTTGACTCATTTTGACGGGATTACCTACGAGCAGTACTTC	CASSLTHFDGITYEQYF
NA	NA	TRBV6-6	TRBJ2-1	TGTGCCAGCAGTAACCTAACAGCCTACAATGAGCAGTTCTTC	CASSNLTAYNEQFF
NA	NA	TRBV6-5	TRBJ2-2	TGTGCCACAACCGGGACTTGGGGCACCGGGGAGCTGTTTTTT	CATTGTWGTGELFF
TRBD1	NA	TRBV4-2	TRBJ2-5	TGTGCCAGCAGCCAGCCGACAGGGTCAACAGAGACCCAGTACTTC	CASSQPTGSTETQYF
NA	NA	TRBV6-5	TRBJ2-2	TGTGCCAGCAGTTACGCTGGGGGCGGGACCGGGGAGCTGTTTTTT	CASSYAGGGTGELFF
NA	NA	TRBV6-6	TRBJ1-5	TGTGCCAGCACCACGGGGGGTAAAGGTCAGCCCCAGCATTTT	CASTTGGKGQPQHF
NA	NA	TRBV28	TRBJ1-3	TGTGCCAGCAGTCCGCCGCCGGGGAGGGTAGGGGGAAACACCATATATTTT	CASSPPPGRVGGNTIYF
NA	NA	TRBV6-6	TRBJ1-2	TGTGCCAGCAGTTACCGGAGACTCTATGGTGGCTACACCTTC	CASSYRRLYGGYTF
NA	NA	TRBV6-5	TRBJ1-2	TGTGCCAGCAGTGGGGAGAATCTCTATGGCTACACCTTC	CASSGENLYGYTF
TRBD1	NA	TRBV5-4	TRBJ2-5	TGTGCCAGCAGCACGACCGGGACAGCACAAGAGACCCAGTACTTC	CASSTTGTAQETQYF
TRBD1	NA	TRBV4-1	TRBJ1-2	TGCGCCAGCAGCCAATTACCGGGACAGTCTGTCTATGGCTACACCTTC	CASSQLPGQSVYGYTF
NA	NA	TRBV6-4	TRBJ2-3	TGTGCCAGCAGTGACGTCGGGGGAGCAGATACGCAGTATTTT	CASSDVGGADTQYF
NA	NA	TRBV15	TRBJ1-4	TGTGCCACCAGGGAAACTCGGCGGGAAAAACTGTTTTTT	CATRETRREKLFF
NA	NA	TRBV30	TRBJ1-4	TGTGCCTGGAGTCTTCCGGGGGAAAAACTGTTTTTT	CAWSLPGEKLFF
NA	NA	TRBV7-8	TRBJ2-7	TGTGCCAGCAGCTCACCGGGAAGAAGTCACGAGCAGTACTTC	CASSSPGRSHEQYF
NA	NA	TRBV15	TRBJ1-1	TGTGCCACCAGCAGAGGGCCGGGGTCAGGCACTGAAGCTTTCTTT	CATSRGPGSGTEAFF
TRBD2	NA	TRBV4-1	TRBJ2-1	TGCGCCAGCAGCCATTTACTAGCGGGTTTTGAGAATGAGCAGTTCTTC	CASSHLLAGFENEQFF
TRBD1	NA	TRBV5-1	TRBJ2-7	TGCGCCAGCAGTCACTCCCAGGGACAGAGAAATTACGAGCAGTACTTC	CASSHSQGQRNYEQYF